This entry concerns a single T cell receptor beta chain. What it recognizes is unknown. The data derive from a study of T cell responses to AZD1222 COVID-19 vaccine. Trimming left V 0 bases short and J 5 bases short, with 5 bases between. Germline V gene data show CDR1 as SGHNT and CDR2 as YENEEA. This CDR3 contains 13 residues. Study conclusions and caveats: Repertoire sampling happened only post peak T cell response. Donors skewed white British and female; clonal diversity was possibly underestimated.

Clones were sequenced by immunoSEQ multiplex PCR, and TCRdb holds only the in-frame ones, with some missing. The sample gives about 190,000 clones, around 90% of which show up once; 0.99% is in the top ten. This clonotype was sampled from an adult in good health. The V gene is TRBV11-3, the J gene TRBJ2-1, with D hard to call. The sequencing used peripheral blood, collected on day 0 of AZD1222 vaccination. The CDR3 region is CASSLDTHNEQFF. CDR3 bases: TGTGCCAGCAGCTTAGATACCCACAATGAGCAGTTCTTC.